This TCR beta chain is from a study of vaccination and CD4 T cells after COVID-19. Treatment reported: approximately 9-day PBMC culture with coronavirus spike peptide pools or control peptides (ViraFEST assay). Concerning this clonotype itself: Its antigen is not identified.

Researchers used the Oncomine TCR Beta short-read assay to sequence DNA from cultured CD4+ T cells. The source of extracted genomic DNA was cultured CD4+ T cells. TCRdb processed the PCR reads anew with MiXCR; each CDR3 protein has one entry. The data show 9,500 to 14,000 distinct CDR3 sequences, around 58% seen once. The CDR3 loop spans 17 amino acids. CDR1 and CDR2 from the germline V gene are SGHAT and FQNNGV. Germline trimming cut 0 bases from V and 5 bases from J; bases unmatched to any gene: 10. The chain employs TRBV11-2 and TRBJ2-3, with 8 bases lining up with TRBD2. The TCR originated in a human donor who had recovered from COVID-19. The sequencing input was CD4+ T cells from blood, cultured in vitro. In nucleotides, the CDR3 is TGTGCCAGCAGCTTAGAACGAGCGGGAGTGGCGGGAGATACGCAGTATTTT. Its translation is CASSLERAGVAGDTQYF.